This section outlines one TCR beta chain sequence together with its context. Its cognate antigen is unknown. Just one base apart from a much larger clone, this may be a read error. The CDR3 totals 10 residues. Looked up from germline, CDR1 is GTSNPN and CDR2 is SVGIG (reference sequence). About 10 milliliters of peripheral blood were drawn from each donor into EDTA-treated tubes. This sample was taken from a study of blood T cells in healthy people across ages. Whole-study results and caveats: Among T cells, TCR beta diversity per million cells dropped roughly linearly as age rose. Comparison with aged donors showed that long-lived donors had more naive CD4+ cells and higher diversity.

The authors ran a second PCR of 7 to 11 cycles using a sample-barcoded 5' primer and a J-beta primer mix. The template-switch adaptor was a 5' adaptor with 12 random nucleotides. It tagged each cDNA molecule. TCRdb re-derived calls from the 5' RACE reads in MiXCR, one entry per CDR3 protein. In the table there are about 640,000 distinct CDR3 sequences, about 30% of which are singletons. This chain connects TRBV30 to TRBJ2-7; TRBD1 is a possible D gene (5 bases). The sequenced material came from blood. This TCR came from a woman over 75 in good health. The DNA for the CDR3 is TGTGCCGCTAGGGGTCACGAGCAGGACTTC. Its translation: CAARGHEQDF.